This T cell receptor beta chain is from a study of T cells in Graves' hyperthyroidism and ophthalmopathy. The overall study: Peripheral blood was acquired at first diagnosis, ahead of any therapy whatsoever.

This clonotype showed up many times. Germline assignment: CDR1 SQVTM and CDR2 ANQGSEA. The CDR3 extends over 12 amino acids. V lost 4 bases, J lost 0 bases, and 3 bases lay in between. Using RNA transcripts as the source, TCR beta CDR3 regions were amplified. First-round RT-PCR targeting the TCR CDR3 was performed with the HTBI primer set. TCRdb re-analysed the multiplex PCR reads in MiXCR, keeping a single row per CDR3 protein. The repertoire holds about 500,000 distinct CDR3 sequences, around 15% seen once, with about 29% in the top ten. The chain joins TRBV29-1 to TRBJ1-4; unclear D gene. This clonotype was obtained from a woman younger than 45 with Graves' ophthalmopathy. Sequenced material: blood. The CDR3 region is CSVAATNEKLFF. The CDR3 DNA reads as TGCAGCGTTGCCGCAACTAATGAAAAACTGTTTTTT.